The 27 T cell receptor beta chains below all came from one sample that was sequenced in a study of blood T cells in healthy people across ages. The use of a sample-barcoded 5' primer and a J-beta primer mix characterized a second PCR of roughly 6 to 11 cycles. TCRdb used MiXCR to reprocess the 5' RACE reads, holding one entry per CDR3 protein. The table lists some 850,000 distinct CDR3 sequences, around a quarter of them singletons. The sample also formed part of further work on T cells of mothers and their children.

Source material: blood. All receptors come from a boy aged 5-17 years in good health.

The V gene is TRBV2, the J gene TRBJ1-6, with 7 bases matching TRBD1. The CDR3 is 15 amino acids. V shed 6 bases and J 9 bases; nucleotides not matched to a gene: 11. Per the germline V gene, CDR1 is SNHLY and CDR2 is FYNNEI. The CDR3 sequence: CASSPQGGPGSPLHF. CDR3 nucleotides: TGTGCCAGCAGCCCCCAGGGGGGCCCGGGTTCACCCCTCCACTTT.

This chain connects TRBV29-1 to TRBJ2-3, with D perhaps assigned TRBD1 or TRBD2 (5 bases each). The CDR3 loop spans 13 amino acids. Germline CDR1 reads SQVTM; CDR2 reads ANQGSEA. With 8 bases removed from V and 2 bases from J, the gap between germline ends came to 14 bases. As DNA, the CDR3 is TGCAGCCACCGGGACGGGTACACAGATACGCAGTATTTT. Its translation: CSHRDGYTDTQYF.

This clonotype was observed a few times. The chain links TRBV7-9 to TRBJ2-3; D gene uncertain. This CDR3 comprises 13 residues. With 4 bases removed from V and 5 bases from J, the gap between germline ends came to 10 bases. Germline CDR1 SEHNR, CDR2 FQNEAQ (reference sequence). DNA of the CDR3: TGTGCCAGCAGCTCGCCGATGGGAGATACGCAGTATTTT. It codes for CASSSPMGDTQYF.

The chain combines TRBV7-9 with TRBJ2-7; the D is unclear. Trimming removed 4 bases from V and 0 bases from J, with 10 bases in between. The germline V gene encodes CDR1 SEHNR and CDR2 FQNEAQ (reference sequence). CDR3 length equals 14 residues. The CDR3 loop reads CASSSRAPSYEQYF. The CDR3 region has the DNA TGTGCCAGCAGCTCCCGGGCCCCCTCCTACGAGCAGTACTTC.

This clonotype was recorded a few times. V usage is TRBV7-9 and J usage is TRBJ2-1; tentatively, D is TRBD2 (7 bases). The V and J ends lost 1 base and 2 bases respectively, with 15 bases between them. The CDR3 has 17 residues. Looked up from germline, CDR1 is SEHNR and CDR2 is FQNEAQ (reference sequence). DNA for the CDR3: TGTGCCAGCAGCTTAGGTGGGGGGGGGCGGCCCTACAATGAGCAGTTCTTC. Protein sequence: CASSLGGGGRPYNEQFF.

This chain links TRBV7-2 with TRBJ2-5, with 9 nucleotides matching TRBD2. The J call is in doubt because the DNA end fits TRBJ2-7 better. Germline CDR1 and CDR2: SGHTA and FQGNSA. This CDR3 has 16 amino acids. The CDR3 loop is CASSLVSGGSSYEQYF. The CDR3 coding sequence is TGTGCCAGCAGCTTAGTTAGCGGGGGTTCCTCCTACGAGCAGTACTTC.

This clonotype came up a few times. The chain uses TRBV12-3 or TRBV12-4 and TRBJ2-5, with TRBD2 as a possible D gene (5 bases). CDR3 length: 13 residues. Trimming removed 5 bases at V and 5 bases at J, with 12 bases between. CDR3 amino acids: CASSLGKWETQYF. The DNA of the CDR3 is TGTGCCAGCAGTCTCGGGAAATGGGAGACCCAGTACTTC.

V gene TRBV19 combines with J gene TRBJ1-1; D is unresolved. The germline CDR1 and CDR2 sequences are LNHDA and SQIVND (reference sequence). Trimming stripped 5 bases from V and 4 bases from J, with 14 bases between. CDR3 length: 14 amino acids. The CDR3 DNA sequence: TGTGCCAGTAGTGTCCGGGTTAGGCCCACTGAAGCTTTCTTT. The encoded protein is CASSVRVRPTEAFF.

The J gene is TRBJ2-1, the V gene TRBV20-1, with 8 bases fitting TRBD1. With V trimmed by 6 bases and J by 14 bases, 12 bases remained unmatched. CDR1 and CDR2 (germline): DFQATT, SNEGSKA (reference sequence). This CDR3 has 12 residues. The CDR3 sequence is CSARSGQGTEFF. DNA for the CDR3: TGCAGTGCCCGATCCGGACAGGGAACGGAGTTCTTC.

V is TRBV12-3 or TRBV12-4 and J is TRBJ1-2, with 8 nucleotides matching TRBD1. This CDR3 is 17 amino acids long. Trimming took 6 bases from V and 4 from J; bases not matched to a gene: 16. CDR3 sequence: CASSKTGTGPPSYGYTF. CDR3 DNA: TGTGCCAGCAGCAAAACCGGGACAGGTCCCCCTAGCTATGGCTACACCTTC.

The chain is built from TRBV2 and TRBJ1-2; D call uncertain. This CDR3 is 14 amino acids long. From germline, CDR1 is SNHLY and CDR2 FYNNEI. V was trimmed by 3 bases and J by 5 bases, leaving 13 bases between them. CDR3 bases: TGTGCCAGCAGTGAGGAAGGGCTCGGGTATGGCTACACCTTC. This sequence encodes CASSEEGLGYGYTF.

The rearrangement links TRBV7-9 to TRBJ2-7, with TRBD2 matching 7 bases. The J call is doubtful: the DNA matches TRBJ2-5 better. In germline, CDR1 is SEHNR, CDR2 FQNEAQ (reference sequence). CDR3 length: 17 amino acids. CDR3: CASSLKKSGIGGETQYF. CDR3 bases: TGTGCCAGCAGCTTAAAAAAAAGCGGGATCGGCGGAGAGACCCAGTACTTC.

The chain recombines TRBV10-3 with TRBJ2-7, with D unresolved. From germline, CDR1 is ENHRY and CDR2 SYGVKD. There are 11 residues in the CDR3. Trimming pared 4 bases from V and 0 bases from J, leaving 1 base between. The CDR3 DNA is TGTGCCATCAGTGCCTCCTACGAGCAGTACTTC. Translating it yields CAISASYEQYF.

The genes are TRBV4-3 and TRBJ2-1; the D is unclear. Trimming left V 1 base short and J 0 bases short, with 10 bases between. The CDR3 runs 16 residues. The V gene's germline CDR1 is LGHNA and CDR2 YSLEER. The CDR3 region has the DNA TGCGCCAGCAGCCAAGGGGCTTACAGCTCCTACAATGAGCAGTTCTTC. As protein: CASSQGAYSSYNEQFF.

This clonotype was detected only a few times. The V call is TRBV5-5, the J call TRBJ2-6, with D perhaps given as TRBD1 or TRBD2 (5 bases each). Germline values: CDR1 SGHKS, CDR2 YYEKEE (reference sequence). The CDR3 loop spans 18 amino acids. V was cut by 5 bases and J by 4 bases, with 22 bases left in between. CDR3: CASRVRNPGPPGANVLTF. The CDR3 DNA is TGTGCCAGCAGAGTACGAAACCCGGGGCCCCCCGGGGCCAACGTCCTGACTTTC.

This clonotype was observed a few times. This chain's CDR3 is CASSWEGPDTQYF. The CDR3 coding sequence is TGTGCCAGCAGTTGGGAGGGCCCAGATACGCAGTATTTT. This rearrangement joins TRBV27 to TRBJ2-3; 7 bases agree with TRBD2. From germline, CDR1 is MNHEY and CDR2 SMNVEV (reference sequence). Trimming took 4 bases from V and 4 from J; bases not matched to a gene: 2. The CDR3 spans 13 residues.

This clonotype has only a few counts. This chain joins TRBV5-1 and TRBJ2-4, with 8 bases that match TRBD1. Germline V gene lookup returns CDR1 SGHRS and CDR2 YFSETQ. The CDR3 spans 14 residues. V was pared by 4 bases and J by 6 bases, with 6 bases of the junction left unmatched. The CDR3 nucleotides read TGCGCCAGCAGCCCCCGCCAGGGGGCAAACATTCAGTACTTC. It yields the protein CASSPRQGANIQYF.

The rearrangement links TRBV12-3 or TRBV12-4 to TRBJ2-5; TRBD2 matches 11 bases. Matching the DNA end better, TRBJ2-7 makes the J call doubtful. The CDR3 runs to 15 residues. The CDR3 region is CASSSLTSGGGEQYF. The CDR3 DNA follows: TGTGCCAGCAGCTCCCTTACTAGCGGGGGAGGCGAGCAGTACTTC.

This clonotype has just one count. The chain is built from TRBV29-1 and TRBJ2-1, with 10 bases matching TRBD2. This CDR3 is 14 amino acids long. CDR1 and CDR2 (germline): SQVTM, ANQGSEA. The junction had 7 bases not matched to a gene; V was cut back by 1 base and J by 10 bases. The CDR3: CSVEGSGGAVEQFF. The DNA for the CDR3 is TGCAGCGTTGAAGGGAGCGGGGGGGCCGTGGAGCAGTTCTTC.

The genes are TRBV20-1 and TRBJ2-5, with 8 bases lining up with TRBD2. The CDR3 runs 13 residues. CDR1 is DFQATT, CDR2 SNEGSKA, per germline (reference sequence). The J segment lost 4 bases and the V segment lost 6 bases, leaving 7 bases of the junction unmatched. The CDR3, as DNA: TGCAGTGCGCTGCGGGGGGAGGGAGAGACCCAGTACTTC. Protein product: CSALRGEGETQYF.

A single count supports this clonotype. This rearrangement joins TRBV28 to TRBJ2-1; TRBD2 matches 10 bases. Germline V gives CDR1 MDHEN, CDR2 SYDVKM. J gave up 7 bases and V 5 bases, and 8 bases lay outside the gene matches. CDR3 length: 15 residues. The chain's CDR3 is CASSAWTSGRNEQFF. The CDR3 DNA reads as TGTGCCAGCAGTGCCTGGACTAGCGGACGTAATGAGCAGTTCTTC.

This clonotype was detected only a few times. This chain connects TRBV5-1 to TRBJ1-4, with unresolved D. From germline, CDR1 is SGHRS and CDR2 YFSETQ. The CDR3 consists of 15 residues. The V and J ends lost 2 bases and 0 bases respectively, with 8 bases between them. The DNA of the CDR3 is TGCGCCAGCAGCTTTTCGGAGGCAACTAATGAAAAACTGTTTTTT. It yields the protein CASSFSEATNEKLFF. The whole variable domain, filled in from reference TRBV5-1 and TRBJ1-4, reads KAGVTQTPRYLIKTRGQQVTLSCSPISGHRSVSWYQQTPGQGLQFLFEYFSETQRNKGNFPGRFSGRQFSNSRSEMNVSTLELGDSALYLCASSFSEATNEKLFFGSGTQLSVL.

This clonotype was picked up a small number of times. V and J are TRBV2 and TRBJ2-3, with unresolved D. The CDR3 has 12 residues. Germline V gives CDR1 SNHLY, CDR2 FYNNEI. Trimming cost V 5 bases and J 6 bases, with 9 bases left between them. The CDR3 DNA is TGTGCCAGCAGTAAACCCGCTGATACGCAGTATTTT. Its protein is CASSKPADTQYF.

This clonotype has only a few counts. The rearrangement uses TRBV21-1 and TRBJ2-7; the D call in the table, TRBD1, was not verified against the DNA. TRBV21-1 represents a pseudogene. The length of the CDR3 is 16 residues. CDR3 in amino acids: CASGPGKTQNTPLEYF. The CDR3 region has the DNA TGTGCCAGCGGTCCAGGGAAAACACAGAACACCCCACTGGAGTACTTC.

This clonotype was counted between two and nine times. The CDR3 spells CASSPETANYGYTF. For the CDR3, the DNA is TGTGCCAGCAGCCCTGAGACAGCTAACTATGGCTACACCTTC. V usage is TRBV7-3 and J usage is TRBJ1-2; possible D gene TRBD1, 5 bases. The germline V gene has CDR1 SGHTA and CDR2 FQGTGA. The germline V and J ends were trimmed by 5 bases and 0 bases, with 10 bases remaining between them. There are 14 residues in the CDR3. Complete variable domain (other parts from reference TRBV7-3 and TRBJ1-2): GAGVSQTPSNKVTEKGKYVELRCDPISGHTALYWYRQSLGQGPEFLIYFQGTGAADDSGLPNDRFFAVRPEGSVSTLKIQRTERGDSAVYLCASSPETANYGYTFGSGTRLTVV.

The chain is built from TRBV28 and TRBJ2-3; D ambiguous. This CDR3 comprises 12 residues. The V end lost 8 bases, the J end lost 0 bases, and 6 bases lay between the germline ends. Germline CDR1 MDHEN, CDR2 SYDVKM. The CDR3 here is CASVTSTDTQYF. DNA of the CDR3: TGTGCCAGCGTGACTAGCACAGATACGCAGTATTTT.

CDR3 sequence: CSAFKINEQFF. The CDR3 DNA is TGCAGTGCCTTCAAAATCAATGAGCAGTTCTTC. The chain employs TRBV20-1 and TRBJ2-1, with D hard to call. CDR3 length: 11 residues. The germline V gene encodes CDR1 DFQATT and CDR2 SNEGSKA (reference sequence). The ends were cut back, 6 bases at V and 6 bases at J, with 9 bases in the middle.